This T cell receptor (beta chain) was sequenced during a study of cytomegalovirus exposure and HLA in healthy donors. The CDR3 contains 15 residues. Germline-derived CDR1 and CDR2 are SGHNT and YYREEE (reference sequence). V was shortened by 4 bases and J by 6 bases, with 14 bases between the two germline ends. The PCR made use of 60 Vbeta and 13 Jbeta primers. Clones were sequenced by immunoSEQ multiplex PCR, and TCRdb holds only the in-frame ones, with some missing. The sample lists approximately 90,000 clones; approximately 7.6% were seen once. The chain links TRBV5-4 to TRBJ1-6, with TRBD1 as a possible D gene (5 bases). The sequence was collected from a man aged 50 to 60 in good health and CMV-seronegative. Input material: PBMCs. The CDR3 spells CASSPQGGPNSPLHF. CDR3 bases: TGTGCCAGCAGCCCTCAGGGTGGGCCTAATTCACCCCTCCACTTT.